The 26 T cell receptor beta chains presented below share a single source sample, sequenced in a study of naive and memory T cell subsets. Ligated cDNA underwent four rounds of PCR with nested alpha and beta constant region primers and SP2. TCRdb called the 5' RACE reads again in MiXCR, with one record for every CDR3 protein. This repertoire shows 56,000 or so distinct CDR3 sequences, 6% to 8% found once; its top ten account for approximately 9.7%. An oligonucleotide containing a UMI was ligated to the 3' end of TCR cDNA. The receptors were sampled from a female donor in good health.

Turning to this clonotype: Given a much more abundant clone one base away, this may be a read error. The V call is TRBV7-2, the J call TRBJ1-6; the match to TRBD1 covers 8 bases. Germline V lookup: CDR1 SGHTA, CDR2 FQGNSA. There are 14 residues in the CDR3. Trimming cost V 3 bases and J 8 bases; bases outside gene matches: 3. The CDR3 DNA reads as TGTGCCAGCAGCTTCATACAGGGGGATTCACCCCTCCACTTT. Protein sequence: CASSFIQGDSPLHF.

This clonotype appeared many times. V is TRBV19 and J is TRBJ1-1, with D unresolved. The V end lost 7 bases, the J end lost 4 bases, and 16 bases lay between the germline ends. Germline V gene data show CDR1 as LNHDA and CDR2 as SQIVND (reference sequence). CDR3 length equals 14 residues. CDR3 residues: CASKELNPITEAFF. In DNA, the CDR3 is TGTGCCAGTAAGGAACTCAACCCTATCACTGAAGCTTTCTTT. Combining the CDR3 with reference TRBV19 and TRBJ1-1 gives the whole variable domain DGGITQSPKYLFRKEGQNVTLSCEQNLNHDAMYWYRQDPGQGLRLIYYSQIVNDFQKGDIAEGYSVSREKKESFPLTVTSAQKNPTAFYLCASKELNPITEAFFGQGTRLTVV.

The chain recombines TRBV4-2 with TRBJ1-4; D is ambiguous. In germline, CDR1 is LGHNA, CDR2 YNFKEQ. Between the trimmed V and J ends, which lost 4 bases and 8 bases, there was a span of 11 bases. There are 13 residues in the CDR3. The CDR3 region is CASSPLDLEKLFF. The CDR3 DNA reads TGTGCCAGCAGCCCCCTGGATCTCGAAAAACTGTTTTTT.

This clonotype came up a few times. This rearrangement joins TRBV4-3 to TRBJ1-1; D not resolved. V was pared by 0 bases and J by 1 base, with 6 bases between. Looked up from germline, CDR1 is LGHNA and CDR2 is YSLEER. The CDR3 is 14 amino acids. The CDR3 sequence: CASSQDWGNTEAFF. The CDR3 DNA follows: TGCGCCAGCAGCCAAGATTGGGGGAACACTGAAGCTTTCTTT.

The chain is built from TRBV7-6 and TRBJ1-4, with D unresolved. The CDR3 is 14 amino acids. Deletions cut 3 bases from V and 3 bases from J, with 8 bases between. Looked up from germline, CDR1 is SGHVS and CDR2 is FNYEAQ. The CDR3 here is CASSFKVPNEKLFF. Here the CDR3 DNA reads TGTGCCAGCAGCTTCAAGGTTCCTAATGAAAAACTGTTTTTT.

The chain uses TRBV3-1 and TRBJ2-1, with D hard to call. The CDR3 covers 12 residues. V was cut by 4 bases and J by 4 bases, with 5 bases left in between. CDR1 is LGHDT and CDR2 is YNNKEL in the germline V gene (reference sequence). The CDR3: CASSLFYNEQFF. In nucleotides, the CDR3 is TGTGCCAGCAGCCTGTTTTACAATGAGCAGTTCTTC.

The chain recombines TRBV30 with TRBJ2-5; a weak D match, TRBD1 (6 bases). The length of the CDR3 is 13 residues. Germline-derived CDR1 and CDR2 are GTSNPN and SVGIG (reference sequence). V lost 3 bases to trimming and J lost 1 base, with 9 bases between them. CDR3 sequence reads: CAWRWGLQETQYF. CDR3 bases: TGTGCCTGGAGATGGGGGCTCCAAGAGACCCAGTACTTC.

Regarding this clonotype: Mismatch with germline at one junction end may stem from a read error. This chain uses TRBV7-9 with TRBJ2-6; D gene unclear. This CDR3 region has 14 residues. Germline CDR1 is SEHNR and CDR2 is FQNEAQ (reference sequence). CDR3 protein: CASSLSQRANVLNF. CDR3 in DNA: TGTGCCAGCAGCTTATCGCAGCGAGCCAACGTCCTGAATTTC. Complete variable domain (other parts from reference TRBV7-9 and TRBJ2-6): DTGVSQNPRHKITKRGQNVTFRCDPISEHNRLYWYRQTLGQGPEFLTYFQNEAQLEKSRLLSDRFSAERPKGSFSTLEIQRTEQGDSAMYLCASSLSQRANVLNFGAGSRLTVL.

The chain has TRBV29-1 and TRBJ2-2, with TRBD2 matching 7 bases. Looked up from germline, CDR1 is SQVTM and CDR2 is ANQGSEA. The junction had 9 bases not matched to a gene; V was cut back by 5 bases and J by 6 bases. The CDR3 covers 14 residues. CDR3 DNA sequence: TGCAGCGTTCCCAGCGGGGTGAGGGCCGGGGAGCTGTTTTTT. Residues: CSVPSGVRAGELFF.

V gene TRBV6-5 combines with J gene TRBJ1-1, with 7 positions matching TRBD1. This CDR3 contains 16 residues. Unmatched junction bases numbered 8, after V lost 3 bases and J lost 1 base. Germline V gives CDR1 MNHEY, CDR2 SVGAGI. The CDR3 DNA reads TGTGCCAGCAGTTATTCCGGACAGGTGAGGAACACTGAAGCTTTCTTT. This translates into CASSYSGQVRNTEAFF.

The table lists this clonotype with many counts. The chain combines TRBV4-3 with TRBJ1-6; D remains unclear. Germline loops: CDR1 LGHNA, CDR2 YSLEER. The V and J ends lost 0 bases and 6 bases respectively, with 12 bases between them. The CDR3 totals 16 residues. CDR3 nucleotides: TGCGCCAGCAGCCAAGAGTTATTCCCAGCTAATTCACCCCTCCACTTT. Translation gives CASSQELFPANSPLHF.

In this sample, this clonotype turned up many times. The chain employs TRBV5-4 and TRBJ1-1; weak D call: TRBD1 (6 bases). V lost 4 bases, J lost 1 base, and 17 bases lay in between. Per the germline V gene, CDR1 is SGHNT and CDR2 is YYREEE (reference sequence). CDR3 length: 16 residues. CDR3 in DNA: TGTGCCAGCAGCAAAGGACAGCCTGACCCGAACACTGAAGCTTTCTTT. It is translated as CASSKGQPDPNTEAFF.

V is TRBV6-2 or TRBV6-3 and J is TRBJ1-1; D remains unclear. V dropped 7 bases and J dropped 4 bases, with 13 bases sitting between them. The CDR3 loop spans 13 amino acids. The germline gives CDR1 MNHEY, CDR2 SVGEGT. In DNA form, the CDR3 reads TGTGCCAGCACTGCCGGACTAATCACTGAAGCTTTCTTT. Translation gives CASTAGLITEAFF.

This clonotype was observed a handful of times. The rearrangement joins TRBV6-2 or TRBV6-3 to TRBJ1-2; D ambiguous. CDR1 is MNHEY and CDR2 is SVGEGT in the germline V gene. There are 15 residues in the CDR3. The V and J ends lost 0 bases and 4 bases respectively, with 12 bases between them. CDR3 DNA sequence: TGTGCCAGCAGTTACTCATTCGACGGGTCCTATGGCTACACCTTC. Translated: CASSYSFDGSYGYTF.

This clonotype has just a few counts. The chain has TRBV7-9 and TRBJ2-1, with 8 bases lining up with TRBD2. This CDR3 has 17 residues. V lost 1 base to trimming and J lost 2 bases; unmatched junction nucleotides: 7. Germline loops: CDR1 SEHNR, CDR2 FQNEAQ (reference sequence). Written as DNA, the CDR3 is TGTGCCAGCAGCTTAGATTTCCTAGCGGGCCCCTACAATGAGCAGTTCTTC. Residues: CASSLDFLAGPYNEQFF. Full variable domain (missing parts from reference TRBV7-9 and TRBJ2-1): DTGVSQNPRHKITKRGQNVTFRCDPISEHNRLYWYRQTLGQGPEFLTYFQNEAQLEKSRLLSDRFSAERPKGSFSTLEIQRTEQGDSAMYLCASSLDFLAGPYNEQFFGPGTRLTVL.

V is TRBV5-1 and J is TRBJ2-7; the D gene is possibly TRBD1 (5 bases). Trimming removed 1 base at V and 5 bases at J, with 13 bases between. The CDR3 runs 14 residues. CDR1 is SGHRS and CDR2 is YFSETQ in the germline V gene. The CDR3 nucleotides read TGCGCCAGCAGCTTGAGGGGCGCGGCCCACGAGCAGTACTTC. Its protein product is CASSLRGAAHEQYF.

The chain carries TRBV30 and TRBJ2-7; perhaps TRBD1 as D (5 bases). The CDR3 is 12 amino acids. Trimming took off 1 base at V and 3 bases at J, with 7 bases between the two ends. Looked up from germline, CDR1 is GTSNPN and CDR2 is SVGIG (reference sequence). CDR3 sequence: CAWSGQLYEQYF. The CDR3, as DNA: TGTGCCTGGAGTGGACAGCTCTACGAGCAGTACTTC.

Ten or more counts support this clonotype. This chain uses TRBV7-2 with TRBJ2-5; 9 bases align to TRBD2. Germline V gene data show CDR1 as SGHTA and CDR2 as FQGNSA. J gave up 8 bases and V 5 bases, and 12 bases lay outside the gene matches. The CDR3 has 15 amino acids. The CDR3 loop is CASSPRLAGGGTQYF. CDR3 sequence (DNA): TGTGCCAGCAGCCCTAGATTGGCGGGGGGGGGAACCCAGTACTTC.

The sample holds many counts of this clonotype. The gene calls are TRBV6-2 or TRBV6-3 and TRBJ1-5, with D perhaps TRBD1 (5 bases). V dropped 0 bases and J dropped 7 bases, with 13 bases sitting between them. The germline V gene has CDR1 MNHEY and CDR2 SVGEGT. The length of the CDR3 is 15 residues. CDR3: CASSYSGGFDQPQHF. The CDR3, as DNA: TGTGCCAGCAGTTACTCCGGGGGGTTCGACCAGCCCCAGCATTTT.

This clonotype was counted between two and nine times. The chain employs TRBV9 and TRBJ2-2, with D uncertain. The V end was cut by 4 bases, the J end by 7 bases, with 8 bases between. This CDR3 spans 12 amino acids. The germline gives CDR1 SGDLS, CDR2 YYNGEE. CDR3 sequence (DNA): TGTGCCAGCAGCATCAGAGGCGGGGAGCTGTTTTTT. Translated, it gives CASSIRGGELFF.

This clonotype has only a few counts. One end of the junction does not line up with germline, which may come from a read error. The chain joins TRBV4-3 to TRBJ1-2, with no clear D. Germline V gives CDR1 LGHNA, CDR2 YSLEER. This CDR3 has 14 amino acids. The CDR3 is CASSQDRASYGDTF. CDR3 nucleotides: TGCGCCAGCAGCCAAGATCGGGCATCCTATGGCGACACCTTC.

This clonotype was seen many times. The chain recombines TRBV30 with TRBJ2-7; the D gene is possibly TRBD1 (5 bases). Trimming removed 7 bases at V and 7 bases at J, with 14 bases between. This CDR3 has 11 residues. From germline, CDR1 is GTSNPN and CDR2 SVGIG (reference sequence). CDR3 sequence reads: CAFKGLGEQYF. Written as DNA, the CDR3 is TGTGCCTTCAAGGGGTTAGGGGAGCAGTACTTC.

This rearrangement joins TRBV6-2 or TRBV6-3 to TRBJ1-5, with no clear D. V lost 2 bases to trimming and J lost 1 base, with 15 bases between them. The germline V gene has CDR1 MNHEY and CDR2 SVGEGT. CDR3 length: 17 residues. The CDR3 DNA sequence: TGTGCCAGCAGTTACGCAAGTTGGGGATTAAGCAATCAGCCCCAGCATTTT. This codes for CASSYASWGLSNQPQHF.

This clonotype was seen only a few times. The CDR3 region is CASSHSPGGSNTEAFF. CDR3 nucleotides: TGTGCCAGCAGCCATAGTCCAGGGGGGTCGAACACTGAAGCTTTCTTT. The chain uses TRBV3-1 and TRBJ1-1; 7 bases fit TRBD1. In germline, CDR1 is LGHDT, CDR2 YNNKEL (reference sequence). The CDR3 extends over 16 amino acids. Trimming removed 3 bases from V and 1 base from J; junction bases left unmatched: 8.

This clonotype was found many times. The CDR3, as DNA: TGTGCCAGCAGTTACGCGGGACAGGTCCGGGCTCAGCCCCAGCATTTT. The encoded protein is CASSYAGQVRAQPQHF. The gene calls are TRBV6-2 or TRBV6-3 and TRBJ1-5; 8 nucleotides line up with TRBD1. The CDR3 runs 16 residues. V lost 2 bases, J lost 6 bases, and 9 bases stayed unmatched. CDR1 is MNHEY, CDR2 SVGEGT, per germline.

This clonotype was counted at least ten times. V gene TRBV27 combines with J gene TRBJ2-3, with a tentative D call TRBD2 (6 bases). The CDR3 is 16 amino acids. The V gene's germline CDR1 is MNHEY and CDR2 SMNVEV (reference sequence). Trimming took off 5 bases at V and 3 bases at J, with 18 bases between the two ends. In DNA, the CDR3 is TGTGCCAGCAGTCCCCCGCATGCTCGGGGGACAGATACGCAGTATTTT. Encoded protein: CASSPPHARGTDTQYF.